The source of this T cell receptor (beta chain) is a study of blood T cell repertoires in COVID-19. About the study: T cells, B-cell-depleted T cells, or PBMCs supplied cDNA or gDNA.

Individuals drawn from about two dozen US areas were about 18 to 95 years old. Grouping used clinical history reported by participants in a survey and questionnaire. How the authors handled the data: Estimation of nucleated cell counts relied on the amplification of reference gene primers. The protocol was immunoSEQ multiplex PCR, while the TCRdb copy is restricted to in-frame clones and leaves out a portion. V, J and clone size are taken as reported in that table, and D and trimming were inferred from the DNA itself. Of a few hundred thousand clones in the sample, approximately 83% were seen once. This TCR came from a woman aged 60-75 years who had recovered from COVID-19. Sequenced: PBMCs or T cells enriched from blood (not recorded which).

The CDR3 bases are TGTGCCAGCAGCCCTCGAAAGGCCCGGGACAGGGGGGCGAGAGAGACCCAGTACTTC. Encoded protein: CASSPRKARDRGARETQYF. The chain couples TRBV7-2 to TRBJ2-5; TRBD1 matches 11 bases. The germline V gene encodes CDR1 SGHTA and CDR2 FQGNSA. The CDR3 sequence is 19 residues long. The junction had 18 bases not matched to a gene; V was cut back by 5 bases and J by 4 bases.